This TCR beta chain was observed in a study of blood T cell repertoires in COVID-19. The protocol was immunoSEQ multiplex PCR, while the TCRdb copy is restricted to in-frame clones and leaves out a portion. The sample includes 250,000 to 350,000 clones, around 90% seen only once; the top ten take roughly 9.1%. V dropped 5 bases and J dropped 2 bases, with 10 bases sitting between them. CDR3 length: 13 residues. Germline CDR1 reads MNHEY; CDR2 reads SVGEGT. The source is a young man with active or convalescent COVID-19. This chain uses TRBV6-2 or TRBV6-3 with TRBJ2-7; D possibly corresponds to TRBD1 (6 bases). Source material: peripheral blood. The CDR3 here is CASSRTVPYEQYF. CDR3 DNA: TGTGCCAGCAGTAGGACAGTCCCCTACGAGCAGTACTTC.